This T cell receptor (beta chain) was captured by sequencing in a study of blood T cell repertoires in COVID-19. Germline V gives CDR1 SEHNR, CDR2 FQNEAQ (reference sequence). V lost 3 bases and J 5 bases, leaving 12 bases between the germline ends. The CDR3 has 14 residues. Sequencing used immunoSEQ multiplex PCR; TCRdb keeps in-frame clones, though not all of them. The repertoire holds some 220,000 clones, with approximately 78% as singletons. The chain carries TRBV7-9 and TRBJ2-3; D is possibly TRBD1 (5 bases). This receptor was identified in a woman in her 70s with COVID-19, enrolled during active disease. The sample consisted of peripheral blood. CDR3 amino acids: CASSFSVRGDTQYF. In nucleotides, the CDR3 is TGTGCCAGCAGCTTCAGCGTAAGGGGAGATACGCAGTATTTT.